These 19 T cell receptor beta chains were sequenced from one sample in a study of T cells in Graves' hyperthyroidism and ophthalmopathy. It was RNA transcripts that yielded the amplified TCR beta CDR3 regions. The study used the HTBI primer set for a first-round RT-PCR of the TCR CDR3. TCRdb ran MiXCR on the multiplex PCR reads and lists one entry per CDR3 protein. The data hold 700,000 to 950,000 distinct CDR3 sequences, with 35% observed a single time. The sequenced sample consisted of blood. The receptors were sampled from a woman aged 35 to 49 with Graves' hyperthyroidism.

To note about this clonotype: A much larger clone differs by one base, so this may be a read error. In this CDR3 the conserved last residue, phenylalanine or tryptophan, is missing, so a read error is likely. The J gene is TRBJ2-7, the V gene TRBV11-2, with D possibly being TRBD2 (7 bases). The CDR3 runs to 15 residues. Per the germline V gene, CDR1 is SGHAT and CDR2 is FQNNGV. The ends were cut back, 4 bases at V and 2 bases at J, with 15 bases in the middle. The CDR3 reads CASSYKLGGPYEQYL. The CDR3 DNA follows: TGTGCCAGCAGCTATAAGCTCGGGGGGCCCTACGAGCAGTACCTC.

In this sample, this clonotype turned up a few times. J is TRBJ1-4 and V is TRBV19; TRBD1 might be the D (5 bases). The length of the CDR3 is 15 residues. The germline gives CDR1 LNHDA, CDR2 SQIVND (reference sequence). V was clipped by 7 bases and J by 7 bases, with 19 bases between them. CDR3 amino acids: CASTMGVGISEKLFF. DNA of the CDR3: TGTGCCAGTACGATGGGGGTGGGAATTAGTGAAAAACTGTTTTTT.

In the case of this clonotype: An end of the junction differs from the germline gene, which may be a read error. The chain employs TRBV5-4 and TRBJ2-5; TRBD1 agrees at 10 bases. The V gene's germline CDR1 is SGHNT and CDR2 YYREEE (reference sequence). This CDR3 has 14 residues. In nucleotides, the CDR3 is TGTGCCAGCAGTTTGGACAGGGGGGCAGAGACCCAGTACTTC. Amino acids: CASSLDRGAETQYF. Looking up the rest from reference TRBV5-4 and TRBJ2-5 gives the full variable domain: ETGVTQSPTHLIKTRGQQVTLRCSSQSGHNTVSWYQQALGQGPQFIFQYYREEENGRGNFPPRFSGLQFPNYSSELNVNALELDDSALYLCASSLDRGAETQYFGPGTRLLVL.

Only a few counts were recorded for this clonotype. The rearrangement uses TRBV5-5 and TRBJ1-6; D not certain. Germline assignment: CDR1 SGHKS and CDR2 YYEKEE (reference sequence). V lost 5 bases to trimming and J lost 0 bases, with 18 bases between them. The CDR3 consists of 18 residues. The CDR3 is CASSYSTREFSYNSPLHF. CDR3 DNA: TGTGCCAGCAGTTACTCTACAAGGGAGTTCTCCTATAATTCACCCCTCCACTTT. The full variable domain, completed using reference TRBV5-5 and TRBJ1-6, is DAGVTQSPTHLIKTRGQQVTLRCSPISGHKSVSWYQQVLGQGPQFIFQYYEKEERGRGNFPDRFSARQFPNYSSELNVNALLLGDSALYLCASSYSTREFSYNSPLHFGNGTRLTVT.

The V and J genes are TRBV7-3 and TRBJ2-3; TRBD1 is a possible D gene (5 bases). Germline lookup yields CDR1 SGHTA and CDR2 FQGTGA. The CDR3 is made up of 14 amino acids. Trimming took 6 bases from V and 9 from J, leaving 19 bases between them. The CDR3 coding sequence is TGTGCCAGCAGGTCACCCGCAGGGCTGGGAACGCAGTATTTT. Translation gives CASRSPAGLGTQYF.

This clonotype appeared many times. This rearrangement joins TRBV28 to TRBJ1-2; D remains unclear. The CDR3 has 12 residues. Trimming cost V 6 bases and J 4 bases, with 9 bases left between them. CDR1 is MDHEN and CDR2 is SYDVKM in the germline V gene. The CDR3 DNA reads TGTGCCAGCAGCTTTCGGGGCTATGGCTACACCTTC. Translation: CASSFRGYGYTF.

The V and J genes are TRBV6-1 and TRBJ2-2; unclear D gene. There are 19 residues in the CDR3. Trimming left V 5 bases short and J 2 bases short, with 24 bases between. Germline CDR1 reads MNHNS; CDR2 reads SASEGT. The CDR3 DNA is TGTGCCAGCAGTCTAGGTTTTTCCGTGGATTTGGGTAACACCGGGGAGCTGTTTTTT. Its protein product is CASSLGFSVDLGNTGELFF.

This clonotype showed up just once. The CDR3 protein is CASSVGFLAATGANVLTF. The CDR3 DNA follows: TGTGCCAGCAGCGTAGGTTTTCTAGCGGCCACCGGGGCCAACGTCCTGACTTTC. V usage is TRBV9 and J usage is TRBJ2-6; 7 bases fit TRBD2. Germline lookup yields CDR1 SGDLS and CDR2 YYNGEE. The CDR3 runs 18 residues. V was clipped by 0 bases and J by 4 bases; unmatched bases: 10.

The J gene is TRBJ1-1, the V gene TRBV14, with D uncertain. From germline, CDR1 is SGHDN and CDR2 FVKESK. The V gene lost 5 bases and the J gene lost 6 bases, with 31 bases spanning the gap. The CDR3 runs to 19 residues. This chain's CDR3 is CASSITQASQSPKGPEAFF. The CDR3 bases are TGTGCCAGCAGCATCACCCAGGCCTCACAAAGTCCGAAGGGCCCTGAAGCTTTCTTT.

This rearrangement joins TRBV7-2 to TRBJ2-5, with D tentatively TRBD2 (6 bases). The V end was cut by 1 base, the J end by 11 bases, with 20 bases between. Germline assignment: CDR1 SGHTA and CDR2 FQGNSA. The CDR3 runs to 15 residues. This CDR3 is CASSLGGSSGDTQYF. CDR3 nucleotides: TGTGCCAGCAGCTTAGGTGGGAGTAGCGGAGATACGCAGTACTTC.

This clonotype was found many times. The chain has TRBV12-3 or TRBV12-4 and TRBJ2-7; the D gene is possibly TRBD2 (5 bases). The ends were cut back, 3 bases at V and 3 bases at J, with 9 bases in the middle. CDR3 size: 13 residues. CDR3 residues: CASSFGLDYEQYF. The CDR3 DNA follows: TGTGCCAGCAGTTTCGGACTGGACTACGAGCAGTACTTC.

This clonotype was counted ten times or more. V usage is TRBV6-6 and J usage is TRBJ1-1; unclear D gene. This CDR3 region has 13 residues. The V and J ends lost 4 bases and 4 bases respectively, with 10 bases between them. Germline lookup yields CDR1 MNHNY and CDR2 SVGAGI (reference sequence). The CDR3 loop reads CASSFVHGTEAFF. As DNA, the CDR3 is TGTGCCAGCAGTTTCGTACATGGCACTGAAGCTTTCTTT.

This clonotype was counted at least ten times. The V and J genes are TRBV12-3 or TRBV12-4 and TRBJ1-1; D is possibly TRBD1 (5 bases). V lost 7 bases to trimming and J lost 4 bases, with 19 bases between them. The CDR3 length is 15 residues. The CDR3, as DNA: TGTGCCAGCACTGCCAGGGTAGGTGTACTCACTGAAGCTTTCTTT. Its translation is CASTARVGVLTEAFF.

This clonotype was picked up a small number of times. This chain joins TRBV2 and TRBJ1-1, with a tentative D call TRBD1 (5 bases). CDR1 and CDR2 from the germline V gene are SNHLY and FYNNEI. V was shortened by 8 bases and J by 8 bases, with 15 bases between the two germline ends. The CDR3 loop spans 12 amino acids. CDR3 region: CASLGDYMEAFF. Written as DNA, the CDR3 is TGTGCCAGCCTTGGGGACTATATGGAAGCTTTCTTT.

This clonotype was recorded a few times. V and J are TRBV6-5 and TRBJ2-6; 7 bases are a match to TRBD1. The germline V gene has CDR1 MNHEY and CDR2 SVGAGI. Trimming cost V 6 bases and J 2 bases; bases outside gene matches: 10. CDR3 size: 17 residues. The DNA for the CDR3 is TGTGCCAGCAGCCTTACCACAGGGGAAACTGGGGCCAACGTCCTGACTTTC. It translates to CASSLTTGETGANVLTF.

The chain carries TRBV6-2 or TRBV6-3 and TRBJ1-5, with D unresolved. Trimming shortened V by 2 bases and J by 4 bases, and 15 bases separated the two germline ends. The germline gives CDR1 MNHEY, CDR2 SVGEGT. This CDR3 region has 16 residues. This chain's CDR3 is CASSYDPGQRNQPQHF. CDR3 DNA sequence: TGTGCCAGCAGTTACGACCCCGGGCAGAGAAATCAGCCCCAGCATTTT.

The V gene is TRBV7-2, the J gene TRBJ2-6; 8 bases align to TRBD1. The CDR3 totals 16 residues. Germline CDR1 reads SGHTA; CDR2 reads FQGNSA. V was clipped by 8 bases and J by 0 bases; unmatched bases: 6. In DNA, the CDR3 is TGTGCCAGCCGAAGGACAGGGAACTCTGGGGCCAACGTCCTGACTTTC. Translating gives CASRRTGNSGANVLTF.

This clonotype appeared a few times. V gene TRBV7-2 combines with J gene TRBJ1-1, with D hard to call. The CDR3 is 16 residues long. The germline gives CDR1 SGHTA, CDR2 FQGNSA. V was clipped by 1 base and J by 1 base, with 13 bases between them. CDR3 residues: CASSLGGEGWNTEAFF. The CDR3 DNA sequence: TGTGCCAGCAGCTTAGGGGGAGAGGGTTGGAACACTGAAGCTTTCTTT.

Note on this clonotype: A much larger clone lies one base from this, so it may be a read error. CDR3 sequence: CASSNEGNSEAFF. The CDR3 DNA reads as TGTGCCAGTAGTAACGAGGGGAACTCTGAAGCTTTCTTT. This sequence joins TRBV19 and TRBJ1-1, with D tentatively TRBD1 (5 bases). Per the germline V gene, CDR1 is LNHDA and CDR2 is SQIVND (reference sequence). The CDR3 length is 13 residues.